What follows describes a single T cell receptor (beta chain). Authors' methods: Reference gene primer amplification gave estimated nucleated cell counts. This table comes from immunoSEQ multiplex PCR, and its TCRdb copy is limited to in-frame clones, with some not included. V and J calls and clone size are given by that table; D and trimming were obtained from the DNA. The sample records 93,000 or so clones, more than 70% being singletons. This sample stems from a study of blood T cell repertoires in COVID-19. The V end was cut by 0 bases, the J end by 6 bases, with 11 bases between. The CDR3 contains 15 residues. Per germline, CDR1 MNHEY and CDR2 SVGAGI.

V is TRBV6-5 and J is TRBJ1-4; no definite D call. The origin of this receptor is a woman aged 55-75 years with acute or convalescent COVID-19. Sequencing input: peripheral blood. The CDR3 sequence is CASSYSGRSDEKLFF. The CDR3 region has the DNA TGTGCCAGCAGTTACTCGGGCAGGTCCGATGAAAAACTGTTTTTT.